Each of the 27 T cell receptor beta chains below was sequenced from the same sample in a study of T cell responses to AZD1222 COVID-19 vaccine. Libraries were prepared by immunoSEQ multiplex PCR; TCRdb keeps only in-frame clonotypes and omits some of them. In the table there are about 140,000 clones, roughly 88% of which are singletons. This specimen was peripheral blood, taken on day 0 of AZD1222 vaccination. The receptor source for this set is an adult in good health.

V usage is TRBV9 and J usage is TRBJ2-1, with 11 bases fitting TRBD2. CDR1 and CDR2 (germline): SGDLS, YYNGEE. V lost 5 bases to trimming and J lost 7 bases; unmatched junction nucleotides: 11. The CDR3 sequence is 16 residues long. CDR3 sequence (DNA): TGTGCCAGCAGACCGACCGGGACTAGCGGAGGGAATGAGCAGTTCTTC. Protein product: CASRPTGTSGGNEQFF.

The chain has TRBV18 and TRBJ1-2, with D possibly matching TRBD1 (5 bases). Trimming stripped 3 bases from V and 6 bases from J, with 14 bases between. This CDR3 region has 14 residues. The germline CDR1 and CDR2 sequences are KGHSH and LQKENI. For the CDR3, the DNA is TGTGCCAGCTCACCGGACATACATCCCGATGGCTACACCTTC. Protein product: CASSPDIHPDGYTF.

This clone was seen once. J is TRBJ2-2 and V is TRBV10-1; no reliable D call. CDR3 length equals 11 residues. Trimming stripped 1 base from V and 8 bases from J, with 2 bases between. Germline V gene data show CDR1 as WNHNN and CDR2 as SYGVQD (reference sequence). The CDR3 nucleotides are TGCGCCAGCAGTGAGTTAGGGGAGCTGTTTTTT. This translates into CASSELGELFF.

The DNA of the CDR3 is TGCGCCAGCAGCTTGGGACAGGGTTGGGGCAATGAGCAGTTCTTC. This translates into CASSLGQGWGNEQFF. This chain connects TRBV5-1 to TRBJ2-1; TRBD1 matches at 7 bases. The CDR3 runs 15 residues. The V and J ends lost 0 bases and 6 bases, in that order; junction bases with no gene match: 6. Germline assignment: CDR1 SGHRS and CDR2 YFSETQ.

The sample holds one count of this clone. The gene calls are TRBV18 and TRBJ2-7; 7 bases are a match to TRBD2. With 8 bases clipped from V and 4 bases from J, the junction kept 14 bases outside the gene matches. Germline CDR1 is KGHSH and CDR2 is LQKENI. The CDR3 sequence is 15 residues long. The chain's CDR3 is CASGTRAAGRYEQYF. In DNA form, the CDR3 reads TGTGCCAGCGGCACGAGGGCAGCGGGAAGGTACGAGCAGTACTTC.

This chain joins TRBV7-6 and TRBJ2-1; TRBD1 matches at 9 bases. V shed 5 bases, J shed 2 bases, and the junction held 10 bases outside the gene matches. Germline assignment: CDR1 SGHVS and CDR2 FNYEAQ. This CDR3 has 17 residues. CDR3 residues: CASSHPRGQGPYNEQFF. In DNA form, the CDR3 reads TGTGCCAGCAGCCACCCTAGGGGACAGGGCCCCTACAATGAGCAGTTCTTC.

This chain links TRBV5-5 with TRBJ2-7; D tentatively reads TRBD1 or TRBD2 (6 bases each). Trimming removed 5 bases at V and 6 bases at J, with 12 bases between. CDR3 length: 12 residues. Per the germline V gene, CDR1 is SGHKS and CDR2 is YYEKEE (reference sequence). DNA for the CDR3: TGTGCCAGCAGGTGGGGGGCGGGCGAGCAGTACTTC. Translating it yields CASRWGAGEQYF.

CDR3 protein: CASSSQGFQETQYF. The DNA for the CDR3 is TGTGCCAGCAGCTCCCAGGGATTCCAAGAGACCCAGTACTTC. J is TRBJ2-5 and V is TRBV13; TRBD1 is a possible D gene (5 bases). Germline lookup yields CDR1 PRHDT and CDR2 FYEKMQ (reference sequence). The CDR3 covers 14 residues. The V gene lost 4 bases and the J gene lost 1 base, with 10 bases spanning the gap.

The chain recombines TRBV6-5 with TRBJ1-2, with TRBD1 matching 9 bases. The CDR3 consists of 14 residues. From germline, CDR1 is MNHEY and CDR2 SVGAGI. With V trimmed by 6 bases and J by 8 bases, 10 bases remained unmatched. CDR3 sequence (DNA): TGTGCCAGCAGCTCCGTCCCGGGACAGGGAGGCTACACCTTC. It encodes CASSSVPGQGGYTF.

The J gene is TRBJ1-1, the V gene TRBV4-1; possible D gene TRBD1, 5 bases. The CDR3 is made up of 15 amino acids. The germline V and J ends were trimmed by 3 bases and 6 bases, with 17 bases remaining between them. Germline V CDR1 and CDR2: MGHRA, YSYEKL. In nucleotides, the CDR3 is TGCGCCAGCAGCCATTTCCGACAGCCTTTAGCTGAAGCTTTCTTT. This translates into CASSHFRQPLAEAFF.

This chain joins TRBV6-5 and TRBJ1-2; D unresolved. Germline assignment: CDR1 MNHEY and CDR2 SVGAGI. V was trimmed by 4 bases and J by 3 bases, leaving 15 bases between them. The CDR3 has 15 residues. This CDR3 is CASSFLALGDYGYTF. The CDR3 DNA reads as TGTGCCAGCAGTTTCCTGGCCCTGGGCGACTATGGCTACACCTTC.

The chain's CDR3 is CASSQYRGAEKLFF. The DNA for the CDR3 is TGCGCCAGCAGCCAATACAGGGGAGCTGAAAAACTGTTTTTT. This chain uses TRBV4-1 with TRBJ1-4; TRBD1 aligns across 7 bases. Germline V gene data show CDR1 as MGHRA and CDR2 as YSYEKL. Trimming cost V 2 bases and J 7 bases; bases outside gene matches: 4. CDR3 length: 14 residues.

The chain has TRBV6-6 and TRBJ2-4; 11 bases line up with TRBD2. V was clipped by 5 bases and J by 0 bases; unmatched bases: 6. The CDR3 length is 17 residues. Looked up from germline, CDR1 is MNHNY and CDR2 is SVGAGI (reference sequence). In nucleotides, the CDR3 is TGTGCCAGCAGTCCGACTAGCGGGGATCTAGCCAAAAACATTCAGTACTTC. It codes for CASSPTSGDLAKNIQYF.

This chain joins TRBV3-1 (or the pseudogene TRBV3-2) and TRBJ1-2; 7 bases match TRBD1. J lost 7 bases, V lost 3 bases, and 2 bases had no gene match. From germline, CDR1 is LGHDT and CDR2 YNNKEL (reference sequence). The CDR3 has 12 residues. CDR3 in DNA: TGTGCCAGCAGCCAGAGGGACAGTGGCTACACCTTC. Its translation: CASSQRDSGYTF.

The chain recombines TRBV7-2 with TRBJ2-1, with 10 bases identical to TRBD2. Germline-derived CDR1 and CDR2 are SGHTA and FQGNSA. V shed 4 bases and J 3 bases; nucleotides not matched to a gene: 3. The CDR3 runs to 15 residues. CDR3 bases: TGTGCCAGCAGCTCCCGGACTAGCGGCTACAATGAGCAGTTCTTC. Its translation is CASSSRTSGYNEQFF.

The J gene is TRBJ2-5, the V gene TRBV7-2; 9 nucleotides line up with TRBD2. The CDR3 loop spans 16 amino acids. The V and J ends lost 6 bases and 5 bases, in that order; junction bases with no gene match: 13. Germline loops: CDR1 SGHTA, CDR2 FQGNSA. The CDR3 region is CASSTPGASGNETQYF. CDR3 in DNA: TGTGCCAGCAGTACCCCCGGGGCTAGCGGGAATGAGACCCAGTACTTC.

The chain carries TRBV12-3 or TRBV12-4 and TRBJ1-1, with D perhaps TRBD1 (5 bases). CDR3 length equals 13 residues. Trimming removed 7 bases at V and 4 bases at J, with 13 bases between. This chain's CDR3 is CASTQGGRTEAFF. The CDR3 coding sequence is TGTGCCAGCACCCAGGGAGGTCGCACTGAAGCTTTCTTT.

The chain recombines TRBV5-8 with TRBJ1-5; 8 bases are shared with TRBD1. V trimming: 4 bases; J trimming: 2 bases; junction bases outside the gene matches: 8. This CDR3 spans 16 amino acids. The germline V gene encodes CDR1 SGHTS and CDR2 YDEGEE. The CDR3 DNA sequence: TGTGCCAGCAGCCAAGGGACAGGTTGGGGCAATCAGCCCCAGCATTTT. Translated, it gives CASSQGTGWGNQPQHF.

The rearrangement links TRBV6-5 to TRBJ2-2, with D possibly being TRBD1 or TRBD2 (5 bases each). The germline CDR1 and CDR2 sequences are MNHEY and SVGAGI. Trimming removed 2 bases at V and 7 bases at J, with 14 bases between. The CDR3 has 15 amino acids. CDR3 nucleotides: TGTGCCAGCAGTTACGGGACGGGCCCAAACGGGGAGCTGTTTTTT. Protein sequence: CASSYGTGPNGELFF.

This clone was recorded once. The chain combines TRBV6-2 or TRBV6-3 with TRBJ1-5; unclear D gene. The ends were cut back, 2 bases at V and 0 bases at J, with 2 bases in the middle. Germline V CDR1 and CDR2: MNHEY, SVGEGT. The CDR3 totals 13 residues. The CDR3 region has the DNA TGTGCCAGCAGTTACAATAGCAATCAGCCCCAGCATTTT. Encoded protein: CASSYNSNQPQHF.

Only a few counts were recorded for this clone. The rearrangement links TRBV2 to TRBJ1-3; a weak D match, TRBD1 (5 bases). With 6 bases removed from V and 2 bases from J, the gap between germline ends came to 14 bases. The CDR3 is 15 residues long. The V gene's germline CDR1 is SNHLY and CDR2 FYNNEI. The CDR3 DNA follows: TGTGCCAGCAGGGGGACGGGGACTGCTGGAAACACCATATATTTT. This encodes CASRGTGTAGNTIYF.

The chain couples TRBV15 to TRBJ2-5; TRBD1 aligns across 8 bases. The CDR3 totals 13 residues. Germline assignment: CDR1 LNHNV and CDR2 YYDKDF (reference sequence). J gave up 4 bases and V 4 bases, and 2 bases lay outside the gene matches. CDR3 nucleotides: TGTGCCACCAGCACCGGACAGGGAGAGACCCAGTACTTC. This encodes CATSTGQGETQYF.

The DNA for the CDR3 is TGTGCCAGCAGTTTATTAACCACCTATGGCTACACCTTC. Its protein product is CASSLLTTYGYTF. The rearrangement joins TRBV28 to TRBJ1-2; D is undetermined. The V gene's germline CDR1 is MDHEN and CDR2 SYDVKM. The germline V and J ends were trimmed by 1 base and 4 bases, with 7 bases remaining between them. This CDR3 contains 13 residues.

This chain joins TRBV24-1 and TRBJ2-3; 9 bases are shared with TRBD1. Germline loops: CDR1 KGHDR, CDR2 SFDVKD. The CDR3 is 14 residues long. V shed 2 bases, J shed 6 bases, and the junction held 2 bases outside the gene matches. The DNA of the CDR3 is TGTGCCACCAGTGATTGGACAGGGGCGGATACGCAGTATTTT. Encoded protein: CATSDWTGADTQYF.

This rearrangement joins TRBV2 to TRBJ1-6, with TRBD1 matching 8 bases. The CDR3 totals 15 residues. V lost 7 bases, J lost 8 bases, and 10 bases stayed unmatched. The germline V gene has CDR1 SNHLY and CDR2 FYNNEI. CDR3 amino acids: CASIGPGGGDSPLHF. The CDR3 nucleotides are TGTGCCAGCATTGGGCCAGGGGGCGGTGATTCACCCCTCCACTTT. Supplemented by reference TRBV2 and TRBJ1-6, the full variable domain reads EPEVTQTPSHQVTQMGQEVILRCVPISNHLYFYWYRQILGQKVEFLVSFYNNEISEKSEIFDDQFSVERPDGSNFTLKIRSTKLEDSAMYFCASIGPGGGDSPLHFGNGTRLTVT.

V usage is TRBV12-2 and J usage is TRBJ1-6; the table gives TRBD1 as D, unverified against the DNA. TRBV12-2 is a listed pseudogene. The CDR3 runs to 24 residues. The CDR3 sequence: CASRLATYDTGLWIHGTENSPLHF. Here the CDR3 DNA reads TGTGCAAGTCGCTTAGCGACCTACGACACTGGCTTATGGATCCACGGGACAGAGAATTCACCCCTCCACTTT.

About this clone itself: At one of its ends the junction is not consistent with the germline gene, which may arise from a read error. V gene TRBV2 combines with J gene TRBJ2-3, with D hard to call. The CDR3 consists of 11 residues. Germline V gene data show CDR1 as SNHLY and CDR2 as FYNNEI. The CDR3 loop is CASREDRSPYF. Here the CDR3 DNA reads TGTGCCAGCAGGGAAGATCGTAGCCCGTATTTT.